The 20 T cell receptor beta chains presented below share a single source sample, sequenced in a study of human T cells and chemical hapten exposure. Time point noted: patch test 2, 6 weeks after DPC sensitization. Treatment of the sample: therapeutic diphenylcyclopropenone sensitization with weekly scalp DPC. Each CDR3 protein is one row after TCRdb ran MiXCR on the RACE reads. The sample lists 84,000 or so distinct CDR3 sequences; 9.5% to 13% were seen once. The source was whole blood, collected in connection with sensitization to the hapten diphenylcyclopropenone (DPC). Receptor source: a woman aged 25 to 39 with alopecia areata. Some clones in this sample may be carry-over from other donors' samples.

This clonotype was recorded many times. The CDR3 loop is CASSSSGRTGELFF. As DNA, the CDR3 is TGTGCCAGCAGTTCTAGCGGGAGGACCGGGGAGCTGTTTTTT. The chain links TRBV7-9 to TRBJ2-2, with 11 nucleotides matching TRBD2. Unmatched junction bases numbered 2, after V lost 6 bases and J lost 5 bases. Germline CDR1 SEHNR, CDR2 FQNEAQ (reference sequence). The CDR3 is made up of 14 amino acids.

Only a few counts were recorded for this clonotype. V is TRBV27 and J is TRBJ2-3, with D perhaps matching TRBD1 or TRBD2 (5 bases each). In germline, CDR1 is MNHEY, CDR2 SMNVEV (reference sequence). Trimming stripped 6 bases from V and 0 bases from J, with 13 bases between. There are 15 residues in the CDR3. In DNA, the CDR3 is TGTGCCAGCAGGGGGGTAGTTGCAAGCACAGATACGCAGTATTTT. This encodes CASRGVVASTDTQYF.

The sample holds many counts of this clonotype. CDR3 in DNA: TGTGCCAGCAGTCTGCTAGCGGCCGTCACAGATACGCAGTATTTT. Residues: CASSLLAAVTDTQYF. This rearrangement joins TRBV28 to TRBJ2-3; 7 nucleotides agree with TRBD2. V was clipped by 5 bases and J by 2 bases; unmatched bases: 7. Germline V gives CDR1 MDHEN, CDR2 SYDVKM. The CDR3 extends over 15 amino acids.

The CDR3 spells CATSSGGQGNTEAFF. The CDR3 region has the DNA TGTGCCACCAGCAGCGGGGGACAGGGTAACACTGAAGCTTTCTTT. V is TRBV15 and J is TRBJ1-1, with TRBD1 matching over 9 bases. The CDR3 runs to 15 residues. CDR1 is LNHNV and CDR2 is YYDKDF in the germline V gene (reference sequence). Trimming took 3 bases from V and 2 from J; bases not matched to a gene: 4.

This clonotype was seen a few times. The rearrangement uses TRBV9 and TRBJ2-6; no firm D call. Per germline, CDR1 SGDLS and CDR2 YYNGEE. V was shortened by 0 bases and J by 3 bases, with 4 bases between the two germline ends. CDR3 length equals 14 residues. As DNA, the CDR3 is TGTGCCAGCAGCGTAGGTGTTGGGGCCAACGTCCTGACTTTC. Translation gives CASSVGVGANVLTF.

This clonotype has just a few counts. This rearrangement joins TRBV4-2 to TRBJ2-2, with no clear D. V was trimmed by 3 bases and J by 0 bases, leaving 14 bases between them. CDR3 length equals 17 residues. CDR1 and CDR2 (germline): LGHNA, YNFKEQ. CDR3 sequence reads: CASSQNALGANTGELFF. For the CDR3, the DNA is TGTGCCAGCAGCCAGAATGCTCTTGGAGCGAACACCGGGGAGCTGTTTTTT.

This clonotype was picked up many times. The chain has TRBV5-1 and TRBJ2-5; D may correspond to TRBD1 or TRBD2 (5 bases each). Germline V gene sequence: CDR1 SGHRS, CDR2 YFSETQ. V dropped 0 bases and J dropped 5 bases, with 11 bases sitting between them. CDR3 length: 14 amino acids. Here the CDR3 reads CASSLGGVGETQYF. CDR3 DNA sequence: TGCGCCAGCAGCTTGGGAGGGGTCGGGGAGACCCAGTACTTC. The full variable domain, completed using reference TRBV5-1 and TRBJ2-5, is KAGVTQTPRYLIKTRGQQVTLSCSPISGHRSVSWYQQTPGQGLQFLFEYFSETQRNKGNFPGRFSGRQFSNSRSEMNVSTLELGDSALYLCASSLGGVGETQYFGPGTRLLVL.

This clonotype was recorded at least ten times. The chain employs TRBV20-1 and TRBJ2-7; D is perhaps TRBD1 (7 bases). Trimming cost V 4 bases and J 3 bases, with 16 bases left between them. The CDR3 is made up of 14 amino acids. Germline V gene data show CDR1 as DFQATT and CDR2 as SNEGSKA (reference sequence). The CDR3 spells CSATDWQGGYEQYF. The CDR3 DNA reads TGCAGTGCTACCGATTGGCAGGGGGGCTACGAGCAGTACTTC.

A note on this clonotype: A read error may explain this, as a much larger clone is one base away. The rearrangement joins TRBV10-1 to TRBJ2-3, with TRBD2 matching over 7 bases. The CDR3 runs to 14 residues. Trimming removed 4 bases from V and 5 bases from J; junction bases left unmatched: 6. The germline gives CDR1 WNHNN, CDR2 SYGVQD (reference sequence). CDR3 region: CASSVTGGGDTQYF. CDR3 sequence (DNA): TGCGCCAGCAGTGTGACGGGAGGAGGAGATACGCAGTATTTT.

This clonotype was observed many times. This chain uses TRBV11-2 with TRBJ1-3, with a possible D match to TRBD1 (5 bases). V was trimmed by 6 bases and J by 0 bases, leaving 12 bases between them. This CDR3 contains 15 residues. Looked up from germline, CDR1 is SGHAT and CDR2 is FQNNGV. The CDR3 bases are TGTGCCAGCAGGCTCGGGACGGACTCTGGAAACACCATATATTTT. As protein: CASRLGTDSGNTIYF.

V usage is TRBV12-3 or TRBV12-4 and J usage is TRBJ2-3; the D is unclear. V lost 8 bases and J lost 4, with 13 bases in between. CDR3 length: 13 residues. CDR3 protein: CASGLAVPDTQYF. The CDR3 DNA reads TGTGCCAGCGGCCTGGCAGTTCCAGATACGCAGTATTTT.

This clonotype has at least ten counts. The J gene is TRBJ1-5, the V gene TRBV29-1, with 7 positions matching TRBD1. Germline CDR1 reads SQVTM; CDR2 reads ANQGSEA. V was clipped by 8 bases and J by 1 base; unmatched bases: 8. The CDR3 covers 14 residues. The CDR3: CSLYQGVSNQPQHF. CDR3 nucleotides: TGCAGCCTCTACCAGGGGGTGAGCAATCAGCCCCAGCATTTT.

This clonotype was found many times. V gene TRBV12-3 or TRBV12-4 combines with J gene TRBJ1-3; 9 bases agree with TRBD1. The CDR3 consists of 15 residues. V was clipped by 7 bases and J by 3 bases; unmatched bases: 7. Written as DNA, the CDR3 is TGTGCCAGCACCCCCACAGGGGGCAGTGGAAACACCATATATTTT. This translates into CASTPTGGSGNTIYF.

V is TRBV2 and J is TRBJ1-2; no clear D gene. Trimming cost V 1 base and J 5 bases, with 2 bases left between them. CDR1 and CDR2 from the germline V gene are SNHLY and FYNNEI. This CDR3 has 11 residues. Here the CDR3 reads CASSEVYGYTF. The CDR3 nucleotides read TGTGCCAGCAGTGAAGTTTATGGCTACACCTTC.

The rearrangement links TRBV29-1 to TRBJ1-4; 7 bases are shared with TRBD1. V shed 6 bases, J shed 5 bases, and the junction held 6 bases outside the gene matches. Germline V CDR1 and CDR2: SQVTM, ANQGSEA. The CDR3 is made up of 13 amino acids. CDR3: CSVWTGLNEKLFF. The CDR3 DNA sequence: TGCAGCGTATGGACAGGCTTGAATGAAAAACTGTTTTTT.

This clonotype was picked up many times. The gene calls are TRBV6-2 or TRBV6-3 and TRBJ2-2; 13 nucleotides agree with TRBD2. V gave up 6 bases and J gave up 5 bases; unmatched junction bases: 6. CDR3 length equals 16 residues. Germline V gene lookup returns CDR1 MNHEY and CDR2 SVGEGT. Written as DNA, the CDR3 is TGTGCCAGCAGCCTCGGACTAGCGGGAGTAACCGGGGAGCTGTTTTTT. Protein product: CASSLGLAGVTGELFF.

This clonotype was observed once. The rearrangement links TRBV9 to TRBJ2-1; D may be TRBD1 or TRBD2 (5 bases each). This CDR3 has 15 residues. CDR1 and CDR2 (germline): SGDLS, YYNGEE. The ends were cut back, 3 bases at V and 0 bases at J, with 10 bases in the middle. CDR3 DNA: TGTGCCAGCAGCGGGGGACCGAGCTCCTACAATGAGCAGTTCTTC. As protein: CASSGGPSSYNEQFF.

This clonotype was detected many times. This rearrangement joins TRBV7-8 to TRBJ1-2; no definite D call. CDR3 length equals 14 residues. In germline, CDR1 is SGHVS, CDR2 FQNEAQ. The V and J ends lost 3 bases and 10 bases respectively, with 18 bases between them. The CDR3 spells CASSFTSRPGPYTF. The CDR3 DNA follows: TGTGCCAGCAGCTTCACTTCCAGACCCGGCCCCTACACCTTC.

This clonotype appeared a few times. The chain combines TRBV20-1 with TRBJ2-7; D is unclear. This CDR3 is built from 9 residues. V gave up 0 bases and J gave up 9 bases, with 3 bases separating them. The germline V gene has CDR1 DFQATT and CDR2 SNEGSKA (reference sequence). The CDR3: CSARERQYF. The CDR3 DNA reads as TGCAGTGCTAGAGAACGGCAGTACTTC.

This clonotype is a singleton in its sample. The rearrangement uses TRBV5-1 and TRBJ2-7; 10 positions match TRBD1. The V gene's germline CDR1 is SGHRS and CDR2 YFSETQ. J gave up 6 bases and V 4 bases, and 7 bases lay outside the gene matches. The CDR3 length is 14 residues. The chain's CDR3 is CASSLNGQGGEQYF. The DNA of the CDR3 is TGCGCCAGCAGCCTGAATGGACAGGGGGGCGAGCAGTACTTC.